This T cell receptor beta chain was sequenced in a study of OX40 agonist ivuxolimab in advanced cancers. Background on the study: All patients had ivuxolimab intravenously every 2 weeks at 0.01 to 10 mg/kg.

Sampling of blood occurred at baseline, cycle 4 day 1, and cycle 7 day 1. Notes on the study in general: At 0.1 to 3.0 mg/kg, clonal expansion of CD4+ and CD8+ blood T cells had occurred by week 6.

Of note for this clone: Its antigen is unidentified.

Profiled with immunoSEQ multiplex PCR; TCRdb holds only in-frame clones, not every one. The repertoire holds approximately 80,000 clones, with roughly 94% as singletons. V lost 0 bases and J 3 bases, leaving 8 bases between the germline ends. CDR3 length: 14 residues. Germline V gene data show CDR1 as SGHTA and CDR2 as FQGTGA. The source material was CD4+ or CD8+ T cells sorted from blood, sampled in a trial of the OX40 agonist ivuxolimab. The chain carries TRBV7-3 and TRBJ1-2, with TRBD1 as a possible D gene (5 bases). This receptor was taken from an adult with an advanced solid tumor such as melanoma, head and neck, liver or kidney cancer. CDR3 region: CASSLTGEDYGYTF. CDR3 nucleotides: TGTGCCAGCAGCTTAACAGGGGAAGACTATGGCTACACCTTC.